These T cell receptor beta chains were read from a single sample in a study of PD-1 blockade in classical Hodgkin lymphoma. Libraries were prepared by immunoSEQ multiplex PCR; TCRdb keeps only in-frame clonotypes and omits some of them. Of tens of thousands of clones in the sample, roughly 89% are singletons; the top ten hold approximately 14%. Sequencing used peripheral blood mononuclear cells (PBMCs), obtained before the fourth cycle of nivolumab. These receptors were taken from a human donor with classical Hodgkin lymphoma. The CDR3 runs from the conserved cysteine through the conserved F or W. D genes are given only for firm matches. The size entry is marked missing in some rows and otherwise reads once, few, many or a size class.

d_call: NA; v_call: TRBV9; clone_size: NA; j_call: TRBJ1-2; cdr3_nt: TGTGCCAGCAGCTCCCACTCTTCTAACTATGGCTACACCTTC; cdr3_aa: CASSSHSSNYGYTF
d_call: TRBD1; v_call: TRBV27; clone_size: NA; j_call: TRBJ2-7; cdr3_nt: TGTGCCAGCAGGCGCAGGGGGCAAGCTCGGTACCAGCTAAACTACGAGCAGTACTTC; cdr3_aa: CASRRRGQARYQLNYEQYF
d_call: NA; v_call: TRBV29-1; clone_size: NA; j_call: TRBJ2-5; cdr3_nt: TGCAGCGTCTTCAGGGGTTTGGGGCAAGAGACCCAGTACTTC; cdr3_aa: CSVFRGLGQETQYF
d_call: NA; v_call: TRBV27; clone_size: NA; j_call: TRBJ2-5; cdr3_nt: TGTGCCAGCAGTGGGCGCAGGGGTCAAGAGACCCAGTACTTC; cdr3_aa: CASSGRRGQETQYF
d_call: NA; v_call: TRBV5-1; clone_size: once; j_call: TRBJ2-3; cdr3_nt: TGCGCCAGCAGCTTTTTGGGCACAGATACGCAGTATTTT; cdr3_aa: CASSFLGTDTQYF
d_call: TRBD2; v_call: TRBV7-9; clone_size: NA; j_call: TRBJ2-1; cdr3_nt: TGTGCCAGCAGCCCGGTGGGAGGGCCTGACGATGAGCAGTTCTTC; cdr3_aa: CASSPVGGPDDEQFF
d_call: NA; v_call: TRBV4-2; clone_size: NA; j_call: TRBJ2-1; cdr3_nt: TGTGCCAGCAGGCTAGCGGGACAGGCGGATGAGCAGTTCTTC; cdr3_aa: CASRLAGQADEQFF
d_call: NA; v_call: TRBV6-4; clone_size: NA; j_call: TRBJ1-2; cdr3_nt: TGTGCCAGCAGTGACACCGGCGGGGGTAGTGGCTACACCTTC; cdr3_aa: CASSDTGGGSGYTF
d_call: TRBD1; v_call: TRBV4-1; clone_size: NA; j_call: TRBJ1-6; cdr3_nt: TGCGCCAGCAGCCGGGAAGGGGCAGGGACAGGTTCACCCCTCCACTTT; cdr3_aa: CASSREGAGTGSPLHF
d_call: NA; v_call: TRBV5-5; clone_size: once; j_call: TRBJ1-5; cdr3_nt: TGTGCCAGCAGCTTGGATGAGCCTAATCAGCCCCAGCATTTT; cdr3_aa: CASSLDEPNQPQHF
d_call: TRBD2; v_call: TRBV4-1; clone_size: NA; j_call: TRBJ2-5; cdr3_nt: TGCGCCAGCAGCCAACCTACTAGCGGCCAAGAGACCCAGTACTTC; cdr3_aa: CASSQPTSGQETQYF
d_call: NA; v_call: TRBV6-1; clone_size: NA; j_call: TRBJ2-1; cdr3_nt: TGTGCCAGCAGTGAAAGCTGGTACAATGAGCAGTTCTTC; cdr3_aa: CASSESWYNEQFF
d_call: NA; v_call: TRBV19; clone_size: NA; j_call: TRBJ2-7; cdr3_nt: TGTGCCAGTAGTATAGCGGGCGGGGAATACGAGCAGTACTTC; cdr3_aa: CASSIAGGEYEQYF
d_call: TRBD2; v_call: TRBV11-3; clone_size: NA; j_call: TRBJ2-7; cdr3_nt: TGTGCCAGCAGCTTGGGAGTAGCGGGATCCTACGAGCAGTACTTC; cdr3_aa: CASSLGVAGSYEQYF
d_call: NA; v_call: TRBV27; clone_size: once; j_call: TRBJ2-6; cdr3_nt: TGTGCCAGCAGTTTAGTGGGACTGCTAGGGGCCAACGTCCTGACTTTC; cdr3_aa: CASSLVGLLGANVLTF
d_call: NA; v_call: TRBV9; clone_size: NA; j_call: TRBJ2-3; cdr3_nt: TGTGCCAGCAGCGTAGGCACAGATACGCAGTATTTT; cdr3_aa: CASSVGTDTQYF
d_call: TRBD2; v_call: TRBV9; clone_size: NA; j_call: TRBJ2-3; cdr3_nt: TGTGCCAGCAGCGCCTGGTTAAGCGGGAGGGCCGTCGATACGCAGTATTTT; cdr3_aa: CASSAWLSGRAVDTQYF
d_call: TRBD1; v_call: TRBV5-1; clone_size: NA; j_call: TRBJ2-5; cdr3_nt: TGCGCCAGCAGCTTGGAGGGGACAGGGGGGATGGAGACCCAGTACTTC; cdr3_aa: CASSLEGTGGMETQYF
d_call: NA; v_call: TRBV12-5; clone_size: NA; j_call: TRBJ1-5; cdr3_nt: TGTGCTAGTGGCCCGGACACCGAGCATCAGCCCCAGCATTTT; cdr3_aa: CASGPDTEHQPQHF
d_call: TRBD1; v_call: TRBV5-1; clone_size: NA; j_call: TRBJ2-1; cdr3_nt: TGCGCCAGCACCAGGACAGGGATCAATGAGCAGTTCTTC; cdr3_aa: CASTRTGINEQFF
d_call: NA; v_call: TRBV6-5; clone_size: NA; j_call: TRBJ2-3; cdr3_nt: TGTGCCAGCACCTCTCTTCGGTACACAGATACGCAGTATTTT; cdr3_aa: CASTSLRYTDTQYF
d_call: NA; v_call: TRBV14; clone_size: NA; j_call: TRBJ1-4; cdr3_nt: TGTGCCAGCAGCCAAAACGAAAAACTGTTTTTT; cdr3_aa: CASSQNEKLFF
d_call: TRBD2; v_call: TRBV7-9; clone_size: NA; j_call: TRBJ2-2; cdr3_nt: TGTGCCAGCAGCTTTGCGGGAGGGCCGGTCACCGGGGAGCTGTTTTTT; cdr3_aa: CASSFAGGPVTGELFF
d_call: NA; v_call: TRBV6-6; clone_size: NA; j_call: TRBJ1-2; cdr3_nt: TGTGCCAGCAGTGACCCGGTAAACTATGGCTACACCTTC; cdr3_aa: CASSDPVNYGYTF
d_call: TRBD1; v_call: TRBV11-3; clone_size: NA; j_call: TRBJ2-7; cdr3_nt: TGTGCCAGCAGCCCTGGGGCCCCCGGGACAGTTCTCGACGAGCAGTACTTC; cdr3_aa: CASSPGAPGTVLDEQYF
d_call: TRBD2; v_call: TRBV4-1; clone_size: NA; j_call: TRBJ2-7; cdr3_nt: TGCGCCAGCAGCCCAGTGGGAGGGATCCACGAGCAGTACTTC; cdr3_aa: CASSPVGGIHEQYF
d_call: TRBD1; v_call: TRBV6-1; clone_size: once; j_call: TRBJ1-6; cdr3_nt: TGTGCCAGCAGGGGACAGGCTGATTCACCCCTCCACTTT; cdr3_aa: CASRGQADSPLHF
d_call: TRBD2; v_call: TRBV6-1; clone_size: once; j_call: TRBJ2-7; cdr3_nt: TGTGCCAGCAGCCAGGGACTAGCGGGAGCGGTCGAGCAGTACTTC; cdr3_aa: CASSQGLAGAVEQYF
d_call: TRBD1; v_call: TRBV7-9; clone_size: NA; j_call: TRBJ1-6; cdr3_nt: TGTGCCAGCAGCCCCCCAGACAGGGGATCACCCCTCCACTTT; cdr3_aa: CASSPPDRGSPLHF
d_call: NA; v_call: TRBV7-3; clone_size: NA; j_call: TRBJ1-1; cdr3_nt: TGTGCCAGCAGCTTAATCGGAGGGAGCGCTTTCTTT; cdr3_aa: CASSLIGGSAFF
d_call: TRBD1; v_call: TRBV6-1; clone_size: NA; j_call: TRBJ2-7; cdr3_nt: TGTGCCAGCACTAGACAGGGGGGCCCCTACGAGCAGTACTTC; cdr3_aa: CASTRQGGPYEQYF
d_call: NA; v_call: TRBV27; clone_size: NA; j_call: TRBJ1-6; cdr3_nt: TGTGCCAGCAGTCCCGACCCAGGGTCGGATTCACCCCTCCACTTT; cdr3_aa: CASSPDPGSDSPLHF
d_call: TRBD1; v_call: TRBV5-1; clone_size: NA; j_call: TRBJ1-1; cdr3_nt: TGCGCCAGCAGCTCCTATCAGGGGGCTGAAGCTTTCTTT; cdr3_aa: CASSSYQGAEAFF
d_call: NA; v_call: TRBV21-1; clone_size: NA; j_call: TRBJ2-7; cdr3_nt: TGTGCCAGCAGCAAACCACAGGATAAAAGCTCCTACGAGCAGTACTTC; cdr3_aa: CASSKPQDKSSYEQYF
d_call: TRBD1; v_call: TRBV7-3; clone_size: NA; j_call: TRBJ2-3; cdr3_nt: TGTGCCAGCAGCGAGAGACAGGGGAGGACAGATACGCAGTATTTT; cdr3_aa: CASSERQGRTDTQYF
d_call: TRBD2; v_call: TRBV11-2; clone_size: NA; j_call: TRBJ2-1; cdr3_nt: TGTGCCAGCAGCCCTTCTTTGACTAGCCGTATTGACAATGAGCAGTTCTTC; cdr3_aa: CASSPSLTSRIDNEQFF
d_call: TRBD1; v_call: TRBV28; clone_size: once; j_call: TRBJ1-5; cdr3_nt: TGTGCCAGCAGTCCCCGGACGCAGGGGGATCAGCCCCAGCATTTT; cdr3_aa: CASSPRTQGDQPQHF
d_call: TRBD2; v_call: TRBV11-3; clone_size: NA; j_call: TRBJ2-5; cdr3_nt: TGTGCCAGCAGCTACTACGGGACTAGCGGGAAGCAAAAGACCCAGTACTTC; cdr3_aa: CASSYYGTSGKQKTQYF
d_call: NA; v_call: TRBV6-6; clone_size: NA; j_call: TRBJ1-1; cdr3_nt: TGTGCCAGCAGTTACTCGGGTTGGGAGCCGAACACTGAAGCTTTCTTT; cdr3_aa: CASSYSGWEPNTEAFF
d_call: TRBD1; v_call: TRBV2; clone_size: NA; j_call: TRBJ1-1; cdr3_nt: TGTGCCAGCAGGCTAGACAGGGACACTGAAGCTTTCTTT; cdr3_aa: CASRLDRDTEAFF
d_call: NA; v_call: TRBV11-3; clone_size: NA; j_call: TRBJ2-3; cdr3_nt: TGTGCCAGCAGCTTAGCAACAGATACGCAGTATTTT; cdr3_aa: CASSLATDTQYF
d_call: NA; v_call: TRBV4-2; clone_size: once; j_call: TRBJ2-3; cdr3_nt: TGTGCCAGCAGCTTGAGAACTAGAGATACGCAGTATTTT; cdr3_aa: CASSLRTRDTQYF
d_call: NA; v_call: TRBV7-9; clone_size: NA; j_call: TRBJ2-1; cdr3_nt: TGTGCCAGCAGCGGTAGGCGGTTGACCTACAATGAGCAGTTCTTC; cdr3_aa: CASSGRRLTYNEQFF
d_call: NA; v_call: TRBV6-5; clone_size: NA; j_call: TRBJ2-3; cdr3_nt: TGTGCCAGCAGTTACTACGACAGAGGAACGCAGTATTTT; cdr3_aa: CASSYYDRGTQYF
d_call: NA; v_call: TRBV6-1; clone_size: NA; j_call: TRBJ2-1; cdr3_nt: TGTGCCAGCAGTGAAGCGACCCCCGAGTTCTTC; cdr3_aa: CASSEATPEFF
d_call: TRBD2; v_call: TRBV7-6; clone_size: NA; j_call: TRBJ2-7; cdr3_nt: TGTGCCAGCAGCTGGCCAGCGGTTGAGCGGGAGGCCGAACTAAGCTACGAGCAGTACTTC; cdr3_aa: CASSWPAVEREAELSYEQYF
d_call: NA; v_call: TRBV6-4; clone_size: NA; j_call: TRBJ2-1; cdr3_nt: TGTGCCAGCAGTATGACCATTGACAATGAGCAGTTCTTC; cdr3_aa: CASSMTIDNEQFF
d_call: NA; v_call: TRBV27; clone_size: NA; j_call: TRBJ2-5; cdr3_nt: TGTGCCAGCAGATATTCGAGGGCCCAAGAGACCCAGTACTTC; cdr3_aa: CASRYSRAQETQYF
d_call: NA; v_call: TRBV6-1; clone_size: NA; j_call: TRBJ2-3; cdr3_nt: TGTGCCAGCAGTGGAGCCCTGAGGGGCACAGATACGCAGTATTTT; cdr3_aa: CASSGALRGTDTQYF
d_call: NA; v_call: TRBV29-1; clone_size: NA; j_call: TRBJ2-3; cdr3_nt: TGCAGCGTTGAAAATCCTCTTCTTCGGCAGCATAGCACAGATACGCAGTATTTT; cdr3_aa: CSVENPLLRQHSTDTQYF